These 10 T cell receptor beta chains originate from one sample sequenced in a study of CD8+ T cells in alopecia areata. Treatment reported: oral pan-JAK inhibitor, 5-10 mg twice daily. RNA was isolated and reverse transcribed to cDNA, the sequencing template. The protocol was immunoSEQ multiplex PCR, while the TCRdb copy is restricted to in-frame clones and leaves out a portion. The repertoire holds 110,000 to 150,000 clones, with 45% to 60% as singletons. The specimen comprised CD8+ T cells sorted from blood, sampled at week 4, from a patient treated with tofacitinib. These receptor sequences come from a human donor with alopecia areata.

The CDR3 coding sequence is TGTGCCAGCAGTCGGACTAGCGACGAGCAGTACTTC. Translation gives CASSRTSDEQYF. This chain joins TRBV2 and TRBJ2-7; TRBD2 matches 9 bases. The CDR3 totals 12 residues. The V segment lost 5 bases and the J segment 5 bases; nucleotides outside the gene matches: 1. Germline CDR1 SNHLY, CDR2 FYNNEI.

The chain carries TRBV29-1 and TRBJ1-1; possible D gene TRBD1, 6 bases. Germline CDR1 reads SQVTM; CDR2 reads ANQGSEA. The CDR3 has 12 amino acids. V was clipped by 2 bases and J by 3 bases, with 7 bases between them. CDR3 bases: TGCAGCGTTGAATGGGGGCACACTGAAGCTTTCTTT. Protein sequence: CSVEWGHTEAFF.

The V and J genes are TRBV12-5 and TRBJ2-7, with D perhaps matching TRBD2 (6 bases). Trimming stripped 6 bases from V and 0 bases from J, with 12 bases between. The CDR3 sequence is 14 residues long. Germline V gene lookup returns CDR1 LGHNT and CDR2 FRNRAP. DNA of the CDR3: TGTGCTAGTGGACCGGGACTTGCCTCCTACGAGCAGTACTTC. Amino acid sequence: CASGPGLASYEQYF.

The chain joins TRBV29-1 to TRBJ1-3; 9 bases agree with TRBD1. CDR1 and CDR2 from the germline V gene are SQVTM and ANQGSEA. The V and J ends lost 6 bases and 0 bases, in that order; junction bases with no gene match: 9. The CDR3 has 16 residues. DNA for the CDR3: TGCAGCGTCATCTGGGGACAGGGAAACTCTGGAAACACCATATATTTT. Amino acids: CSVIWGQGNSGNTIYF.

In DNA, the CDR3 is TGTGCCTGGGGTCGGCAGGGGGTAACCGGGGAGCTGTTTTTT. Its translation: CAWGRQGVTGELFF. This chain connects TRBV30 to TRBJ2-2; 7 bases line up with TRBD1. The CDR3 consists of 14 residues. Germline CDR1 and CDR2: GTSNPN and SVGIG (reference sequence). Losses at the gene ends were 5 bases for V and 5 bases for J; bases not matched to a gene: 8.

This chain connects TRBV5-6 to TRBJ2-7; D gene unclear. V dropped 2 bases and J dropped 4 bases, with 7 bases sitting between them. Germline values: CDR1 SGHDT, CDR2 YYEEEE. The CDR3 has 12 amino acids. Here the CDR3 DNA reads TGTGCCAGCAGCTTTGGCAGTTACGAGCAGTACTTC. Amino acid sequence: CASSFGSYEQYF.

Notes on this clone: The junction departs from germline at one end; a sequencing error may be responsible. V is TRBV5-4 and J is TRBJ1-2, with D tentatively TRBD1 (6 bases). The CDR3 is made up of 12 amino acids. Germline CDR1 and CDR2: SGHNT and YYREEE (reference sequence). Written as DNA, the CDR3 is TGTGCCAGCAGCCCGGCCGGGCAGGGGAAACACTTC. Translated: CASSPAGQGKHF.

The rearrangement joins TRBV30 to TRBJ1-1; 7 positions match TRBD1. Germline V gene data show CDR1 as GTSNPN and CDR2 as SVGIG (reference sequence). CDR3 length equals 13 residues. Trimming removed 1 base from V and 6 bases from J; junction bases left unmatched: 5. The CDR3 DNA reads TGTGCCTGGAGTGGACAGGGCATCTCTGAAGCTTTCTTT. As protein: CAWSGQGISEAFF.

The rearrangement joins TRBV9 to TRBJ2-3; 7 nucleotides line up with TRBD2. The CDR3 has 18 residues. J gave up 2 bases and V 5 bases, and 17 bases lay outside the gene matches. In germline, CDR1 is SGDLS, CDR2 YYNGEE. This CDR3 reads CASSPYKSGGFDTDTQYF. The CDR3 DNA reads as TGTGCCAGCAGTCCCTACAAATCCGGGGGGTTCGACACAGATACGCAGTATTTT.

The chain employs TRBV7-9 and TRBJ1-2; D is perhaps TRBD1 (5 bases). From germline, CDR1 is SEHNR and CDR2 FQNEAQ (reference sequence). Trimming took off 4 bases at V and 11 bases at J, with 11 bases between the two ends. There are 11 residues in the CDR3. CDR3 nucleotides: TGTGCCAGCAGCTACCAGGGAAGGTACACCTTC. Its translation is CASSYQGRYTF.